The clone carrying this T cell receptor (beta chain) was observed a handful of times. Its matching antigen is unknown. The sample belongs to a study of spatial heterogeneity in lung cancer. With 4 bases removed from V and 5 bases from J, the gap between germline ends came to 15 bases. CDR3 length equals 14 residues. The germline V gene encodes CDR1 MNHEY and CDR2 SMNVEV (reference sequence). Time point in this sample: sample taken at primary tumor resection. TCRdb called the 5' RACE reads again in MiXCR, with one record for every CDR3 protein. The data show around 20,000 distinct CDR3 sequences, 7.5% seen once. Study-wide points: Tumor mutation counts were tracked by expanded intratumoral alpha and beta TCR counts.

This rearrangement joins TRBV27 to TRBJ2-7, with TRBD1 as a possible D gene (6 bases). Here the sequenced sample was lung tumor tissue, taken at surgery. This sequence was found in a male donor with early-stage non-small cell lung cancer. Written as DNA, the CDR3 is TGTGCCAGCAGTTCGGACAGCCCTGCGGACGAGCAGTACTTC. Its translation: CASSSDSPADEQYF.